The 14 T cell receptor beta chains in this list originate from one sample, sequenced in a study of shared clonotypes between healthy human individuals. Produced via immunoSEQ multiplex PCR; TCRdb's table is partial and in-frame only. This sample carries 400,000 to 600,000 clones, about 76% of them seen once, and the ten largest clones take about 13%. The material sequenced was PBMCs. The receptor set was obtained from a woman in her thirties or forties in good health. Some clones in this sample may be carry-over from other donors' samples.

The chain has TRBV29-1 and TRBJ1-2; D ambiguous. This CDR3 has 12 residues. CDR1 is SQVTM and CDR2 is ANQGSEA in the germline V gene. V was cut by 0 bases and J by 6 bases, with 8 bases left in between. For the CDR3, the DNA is TGCAGCGTTGAAGAGGGCGGGAATGGCTACACCTTC. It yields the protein CSVEEGGNGYTF.

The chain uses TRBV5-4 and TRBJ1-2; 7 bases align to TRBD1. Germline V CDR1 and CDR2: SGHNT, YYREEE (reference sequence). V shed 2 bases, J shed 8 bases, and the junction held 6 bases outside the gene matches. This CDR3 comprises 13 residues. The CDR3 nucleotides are TGTGCCAGCAGCTTCAGACAGGGTGACGGCTACACCTTC. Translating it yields CASSFRQGDGYTF.

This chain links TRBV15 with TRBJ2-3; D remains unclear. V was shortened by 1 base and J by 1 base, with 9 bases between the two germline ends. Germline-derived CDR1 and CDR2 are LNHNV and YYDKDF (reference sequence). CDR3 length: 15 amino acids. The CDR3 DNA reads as TGTGCCACCAGCAGAGGGCGGCAGGGCACAGATACGCAGTATTTT. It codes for CATSRGRQGTDTQYF.

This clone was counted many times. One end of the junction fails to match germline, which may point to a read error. CDR3 region: CASTGQGVDEILFF. The CDR3 DNA sequence: TGTGCCAGCACCGGACAGGGGGTAGATGAAATACTGTTTTTT. The chain uses TRBV7-9 and TRBJ1-4, with TRBD1 matching over 10 bases. Germline CDR1 reads SEHNR; CDR2 reads FQNEAQ (reference sequence). The CDR3 spans 14 residues.

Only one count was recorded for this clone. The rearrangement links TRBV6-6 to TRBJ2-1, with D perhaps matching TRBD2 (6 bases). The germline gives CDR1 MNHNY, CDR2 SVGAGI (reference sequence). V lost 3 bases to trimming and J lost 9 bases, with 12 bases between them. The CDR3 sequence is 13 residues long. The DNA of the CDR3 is TGTGCCAGCAGTTATTATGGGGAGGCTGAGCAGTTCTTC. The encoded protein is CASSYYGEAEQFF.

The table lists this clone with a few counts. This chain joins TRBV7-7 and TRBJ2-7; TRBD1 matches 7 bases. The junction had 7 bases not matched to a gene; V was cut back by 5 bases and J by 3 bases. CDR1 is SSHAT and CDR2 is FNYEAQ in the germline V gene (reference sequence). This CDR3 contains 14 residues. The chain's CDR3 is CASSPQTGSYEQYF. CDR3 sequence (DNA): TGTGCCAGCAGCCCCCAGACAGGGAGCTACGAGCAGTACTTC.

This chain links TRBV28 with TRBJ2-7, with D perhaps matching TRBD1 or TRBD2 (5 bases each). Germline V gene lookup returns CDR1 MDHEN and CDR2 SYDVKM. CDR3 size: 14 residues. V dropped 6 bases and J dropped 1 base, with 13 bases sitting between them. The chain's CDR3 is CASSPTGTSYEQYF. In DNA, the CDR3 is TGTGCCAGCAGCCCAACGGGGACGTCCTACGAGCAGTACTTC.

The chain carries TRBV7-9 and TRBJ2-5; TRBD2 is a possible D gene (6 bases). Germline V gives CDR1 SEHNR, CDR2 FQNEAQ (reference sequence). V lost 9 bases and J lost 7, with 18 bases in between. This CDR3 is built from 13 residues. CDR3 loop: CASDEVYGGTQYF. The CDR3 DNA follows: TGTGCCAGTGATGAGGTTTACGGGGGGACCCAGTACTTC.

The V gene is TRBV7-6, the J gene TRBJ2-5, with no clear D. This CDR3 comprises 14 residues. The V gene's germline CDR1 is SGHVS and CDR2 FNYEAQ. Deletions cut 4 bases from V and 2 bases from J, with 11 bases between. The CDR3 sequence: CASSSLPTQETQYF. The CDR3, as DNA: TGTGCCAGCAGCTCCTTGCCAACACAAGAGACCCAGTACTTC.

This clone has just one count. CDR3 DNA: TGCGCCAGCAGTGAGTCACCATACCCCGGCGATGGCTACACCTTC. Translation gives CASSESPYPGDGYTF. The V call is TRBV10-1, the J call TRBJ1-2; no clear D gene. V shed 0 bases and J shed 6 bases, with 14 bases lying between them. The CDR3 is made up of 15 amino acids. Germline V gene lookup returns CDR1 WNHNN and CDR2 SYGVQD (reference sequence).

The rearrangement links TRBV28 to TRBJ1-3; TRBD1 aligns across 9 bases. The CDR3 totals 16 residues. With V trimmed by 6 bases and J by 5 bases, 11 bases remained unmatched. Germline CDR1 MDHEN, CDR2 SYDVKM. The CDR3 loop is CASSPPGQGGRNTIYF. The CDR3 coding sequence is TGTGCCAGCAGCCCCCCGGGACAGGGCGGACGAAACACCATATATTTT.

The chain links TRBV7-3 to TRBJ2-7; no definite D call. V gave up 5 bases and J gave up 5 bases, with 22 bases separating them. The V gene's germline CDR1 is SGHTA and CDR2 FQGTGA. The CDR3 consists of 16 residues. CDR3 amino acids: CASSHGPGGAGNEQYF. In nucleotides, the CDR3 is TGTGCCAGCAGCCACGGCCCGGGTGGAGCCGGCAACGAGCAGTACTTC.

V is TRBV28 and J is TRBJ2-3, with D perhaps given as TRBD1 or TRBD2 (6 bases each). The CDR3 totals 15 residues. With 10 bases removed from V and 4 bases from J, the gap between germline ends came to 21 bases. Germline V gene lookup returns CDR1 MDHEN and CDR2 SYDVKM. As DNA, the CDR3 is TGTGCCAACCAAGGAGGGGGGTGGGTCGCAGATACGCAGTATTTT. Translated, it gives CANQGGGWVADTQYF.

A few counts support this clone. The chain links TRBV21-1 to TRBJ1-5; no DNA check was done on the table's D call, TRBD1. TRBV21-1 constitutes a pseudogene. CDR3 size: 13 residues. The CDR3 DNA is TGTGCCAGCAGCAAAGGACAGTGGCAGCCCCAGCATTTT. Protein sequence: CASSKGQWQPQHF.